Presented here are 26 T cell receptor beta chains from one specimen sequenced in a study of blood T cell repertoires in COVID-19. The assay was immunoSEQ multiplex PCR, and TCRdb's table has in-frame clones only and misses some. The table shows approximately 180,000 clones, with over 75% occurring only once. Sequenced material: PBMCs or T cells enriched from blood (not recorded which). The origin of the receptors is a human donor with acute COVID-19. The donor label of this sample is uncertain.

The chain has TRBV7-3 and TRBJ2-3; 7 positions agree with TRBD1. Germline CDR1 reads SGHTA; CDR2 reads FQGTGA. The CDR3 sequence is 15 residues long. The V and J ends lost 5 bases and 1 base, in that order; junction bases with no gene match: 6. The DNA of the CDR3 is TGTGCCAGCAGCATAATCGGGACAGGCACAGATACGCAGTATTTT. This encodes CASSIIGTGTDTQYF.

The rearrangement uses TRBV4-2 and TRBJ2-3; no firm D call. Germline V lookup: CDR1 LGHNA, CDR2 YNFKEQ. The CDR3 spans 14 residues. V was shortened by 1 base and J by 1 base, with 6 bases between the two germline ends. The CDR3 here is CASSQGGGTDTQYF. The CDR3 DNA reads TGTGCCAGCAGCCAAGGCGGAGGCACAGATACGCAGTATTTT.

The rearrangement uses TRBV7-8 and TRBJ1-1; 8 nucleotides agree with TRBD1. The CDR3 runs 14 residues. The V gene's germline CDR1 is SGHVS and CDR2 FQNEAQ. After removal of 4 bases from V and 1 base from J, the junction contained 2 bases not matched to a gene. The CDR3 spells CASSSTGGNTEAFF. The CDR3 DNA is TGTGCCAGCAGCTCTACAGGGGGGAACACTGAAGCTTTCTTT. Drawing the rest from reference TRBV7-8 and TRBJ1-1, the complete variable domain is GAGVSQSPRYKVAKRGQDVALRCDPISGHVSLFWYQQALGQGPEFLTYFQNEAQLDKSGLPSDRFFAERPEGSVSTLKIQRTQQEDSAVYLCASSSTGGNTEAFFGQGTRLTVV.

This clone appeared a single time. The gene calls are TRBV9 and TRBJ2-3; 8 bases match TRBD2. Trimming at V came to 7 bases and at J to 4 bases, leaving 8 bases not matched to a gene. The CDR3 spans 14 residues. Germline V gene sequence: CDR1 SGDLS, CDR2 YYNGEE. This CDR3 is CASPGGWNPDTQYF. CDR3 DNA: TGTGCCAGCCCGGGGGGGTGGAATCCAGATACGCAGTATTTT.

This clone was picked up many times. V is TRBV6-2 or TRBV6-3 and J is TRBJ1-1; unclear D gene. The V and J ends lost 4 bases and 5 bases respectively, with 17 bases between them. In germline, CDR1 is MNHEY, CDR2 SVGEGT. CDR3 size: 15 residues. The CDR3 DNA is TGTGCCAGCAGTTTAGACCTGGGCGGGTGGACTGAAGCTTTCTTT. Residues: CASSLDLGGWTEAFF.

The chain joins TRBV11-3 to TRBJ2-1; TRBD2 is a possible D gene (6 bases). The germline CDR1 and CDR2 sequences are SGHNT and YENEEA. Trimming stripped 4 bases from V and 5 bases from J, with 15 bases between. The CDR3 contains 15 residues. As DNA, the CDR3 is TGTGCCAGCAGCTACGGCTGGGACTCAGACAATGAGCAGTTCTTC. Translated: CASSYGWDSDNEQFF.

The chain joins TRBV5-1 to TRBJ1-2, with 9 positions matching TRBD1. CDR3 size: 14 residues. Germline CDR1 SGHRS, CDR2 YFSETQ. The junction had 3 bases not matched to a gene; V was cut back by 0 bases and J by 6 bases. In DNA form, the CDR3 reads TGCGCCAGCAGCTTGGGGAGACAGGGGGATGGCTACACCTTC. This sequence encodes CASSLGRQGDGYTF.

This chain uses TRBV28 with TRBJ2-1, with 14 positions matching TRBD2. The CDR3 spans 15 residues. With V trimmed by 4 bases and J by 10 bases, 6 bases remained unmatched. In germline, CDR1 is MDHEN, CDR2 SYDVKM. The CDR3 DNA is TGTGCCAGCAGTTATGAGACTAGCGGGGGGGCGGAGCAGTTCTTC. It translates to CASSYETSGGAEQFF.

In its sample, this clone was seen a few times. The chain uses TRBV24-1 and TRBJ2-3, with TRBD2 matching over 11 bases. The CDR3 totals 16 residues. Germline V lookup: CDR1 KGHDR, CDR2 SFDVKD. The junction had 10 bases not matched to a gene; V was cut back by 4 bases and J by 8 bases. CDR3 in DNA: TGTGCCACCAGTGACAGACTAGCGGGGACTTTAGGTACGCAGTATTTT. Its translation: CATSDRLAGTLGTQYF.

The CDR3 nucleotides read TGTGCCAGCAGTGACACAAAGGCAGGGAGGGGATACTATGGCTACACCTTC. Residues: CASSDTKAGRGYYGYTF. V usage is TRBV6-4 and J usage is TRBJ1-2, with D perhaps TRBD1 (5 bases). The CDR3 has 17 residues. V was clipped by 2 bases and J by 3 bases, with 19 bases between them. The germline V gene has CDR1 MRHNA and CDR2 SNTAGT.

The chain joins TRBV9 to TRBJ1-1; 9 bases map to TRBD1. This CDR3 has 15 amino acids. J was trimmed by 4 bases and V by 3 bases; bases with no gene match: 7. CDR1 is SGDLS and CDR2 is YYNGEE in the germline V gene. DNA of the CDR3: TGTGCCAGCAGCGAGGGGACAGGGATGGGCACTGAAGCTTTCTTT. It encodes CASSEGTGMGTEAFF.

The chain is built from TRBV5-6 and TRBJ2-3; no clear D gene. Trimming pared 10 bases from V and 3 bases from J, leaving 18 bases between. This CDR3 has 14 amino acids. CDR1 is SGHDT, CDR2 YYEEEE, per germline. The CDR3 protein is CASERSLTTDTQYF. The CDR3 DNA is TGTGCCTCCGAACGGAGCTTAACGACAGATACGCAGTATTTT.

This clone has more than one count but fewer than ten. The rearrangement links TRBV19 to TRBJ2-7, with D tentatively TRBD1 (5 bases). Germline CDR1 reads LNHDA; CDR2 reads SQIVND (reference sequence). V was shortened by 10 bases and J by 6 bases, with 13 bases between the two germline ends. The CDR3 runs 11 residues. The CDR3 nucleotides read TGTGCCACCTGGGCAGGGCGCGAGCAGTACTTC. Encoded protein: CATWAGREQYF.

J is TRBJ1-1 and V is TRBV6-5; D is unresolved. Per the germline V gene, CDR1 is MNHEY and CDR2 is SVGAGI. V was cut by 2 bases and J by 5 bases, with 18 bases left in between. The CDR3 covers 16 residues. DNA of the CDR3: TGTGCCAGCAGTTACAGTGGCAGGCCCAAAAGAACTGAAGCTTTCTTT. It codes for CASSYSGRPKRTEAFF.

The chain recombines TRBV5-1 with TRBJ1-2; 8 nucleotides match TRBD1. The germline gives CDR1 SGHRS, CDR2 YFSETQ. This CDR3 spans 18 amino acids. V lost 4 bases, J lost 8 bases, and 22 bases stayed unmatched. In DNA, the CDR3 is TGCGCCAGCAGCCTACTACCGGGACAGGACGCTCTGTTCGGGGGCTACACCTTC. Its translation is CASSLLPGQDALFGGYTF.

This rearrangement joins TRBV5-8 to TRBJ2-1; tentative D call: TRBD1 (6 bases). The CDR3 sequence is 17 residues long. The V and J ends lost 4 bases and 0 bases respectively, with 17 bases between them. Germline CDR1 reads SGHTS; CDR2 reads YDEGEE. The CDR3, as DNA: TGTGCCAGCAGCCCCGGACAGTCCACAAGCTCCTACAATGAGCAGTTCTTC. It yields the protein CASSPGQSTSSYNEQFF.

The genes are TRBV30 and TRBJ2-2; TRBD2 matches 9 bases. The CDR3 has 14 residues. Trimming cost V 7 bases and J 8 bases; bases outside gene matches: 11. Per germline, CDR1 GTSNPN and CDR2 SVGIG (reference sequence). CDR3 region: CASHGLAGTGELFF. In DNA form, the CDR3 reads TGTGCCTCCCATGGGCTAGCGGGGACTGGGGAGCTGTTTTTT.

In DNA form, the CDR3 reads TGTGCCAGTAGTATAGTAGCCGGGGAGCTGTTTTTT. Translation gives CASSIVAGELFF. This chain links TRBV19 with TRBJ2-2; D is unresolved. With 1 base removed from V and 6 bases from J, the gap between germline ends came to 3 bases. CDR1 and CDR2 (germline): LNHDA, SQIVND (reference sequence). This CDR3 has 12 residues.

This rearrangement joins TRBV19 to TRBJ2-3, with 8 bases fitting TRBD1. This CDR3 comprises 14 residues. CDR1 LNHDA and CDR2 SQIVND come from the germline V gene (reference sequence). J gave up 0 bases and V 7 bases, and 3 bases lay outside the gene matches. The CDR3 region is CASNNRGSTDTQYF. The CDR3 DNA sequence: TGTGCCAGTAATAACAGGGGGAGCACAGATACGCAGTATTTT.

The V and J genes are TRBV19 and TRBJ1-1; TRBD1 agrees at 7 bases. CDR3 size: 13 residues. V trimming: 7 bases; J trimming: 1 base; junction bases outside the gene matches: 3. Germline V CDR1 and CDR2: LNHDA, SQIVND (reference sequence). DNA of the CDR3: TGTGCCAGTAAGGACAGGAAGAACACTGAAGCTTTCTTT. It translates to CASKDRKNTEAFF.

V and J are TRBV27 and TRBJ1-2; 9 nucleotides line up with TRBD1. Trimming at V came to 3 bases and at J to 12 bases, leaving 8 bases not matched to a gene. CDR1 and CDR2 from the germline V gene are MNHEY and SMNVEV (reference sequence). CDR3 length: 13 residues. CDR3 sequence (DNA): TGTGCCAGCAGTTTTACAGGGGGCGATGGAAACACCTTC. It is translated as CASSFTGGDGNTF.

This clone came up a few times. The chain carries TRBV19 and TRBJ1-2; D possibly corresponds to TRBD1 (5 bases). The ends were cut back, 4 bases at V and 5 bases at J, with 23 bases in the middle. In germline, CDR1 is LNHDA, CDR2 SQIVND (reference sequence). This CDR3 is built from 17 residues. The CDR3 sequence: CASSTLMTVLRVYGYTF. The CDR3 DNA reads as TGTGCCAGTAGTACCCTCATGACAGTACTCCGAGTATATGGCTACACCTTC.

This chain connects TRBV24-1 to TRBJ1-5, with 8 positions matching TRBD1. The CDR3 totals 15 residues. The germline V gene has CDR1 KGHDR and CDR2 SFDVKD. Germline trimming cut 9 bases from V and 5 bases from J; bases unmatched to any gene: 11. CDR3 nucleotide sequence: TGTGCCACCCGTCAAAGGACAGGGACCGATCAGCCCCAGCATTTT. Translated, it gives CATRQRTGTDQPQHF.

J is TRBJ2-2 and V is TRBV3-1 (or the pseudogene TRBV3-2); perhaps TRBD1 as D (5 bases). Germline V gives CDR1 LGHDT, CDR2 YNNKEL (reference sequence). The length of the CDR3 is 16 residues. V gave up 1 base and J gave up 1 base, with 10 bases separating them. CDR3 sequence (DNA): TGTGCCAGCAGCCAAGCTACAGGTAGGAACACCGGGGAGCTGTTTTTT. Its protein product is CASSQATGRNTGELFF.

The rearrangement links TRBV4-3 to TRBJ2-3, with a tentative D call TRBD2 (5 bases). This CDR3 has 13 residues. Germline assignment: CDR1 LGHNA and CDR2 YSLEER. Deletions cut 4 bases from V and 2 bases from J, with 7 bases between. CDR3 region: CASSPDSTDTQYF. In nucleotides, the CDR3 is TGCGCCAGCAGCCCGGACTCCACAGATACGCAGTATTTT.

The chain carries TRBV6-2 or TRBV6-3 and TRBJ1-1; 7 nucleotides match TRBD1. CDR1 and CDR2 from the germline V gene are MNHEY and SVGEGT. After removal of 6 bases from V and 2 bases from J, the junction contained 9 bases not matched to a gene. The CDR3 has 15 residues. Here the CDR3 reads CASSKGARGNTEAFF. CDR3 DNA sequence: TGTGCCAGCAGCAAGGGGGCACGGGGAAACACTGAAGCTTTCTTT.